The present T cell receptor (beta chain) was sequenced within a study of blood T cell repertoires in COVID-19. Looking at the study overall: Samples taken during acute and convalescent COVID-19 were collected in the United States, Italy and Spain. PBMCs, B-cell-depleted T cells, or T cells were the source of the cDNA or gDNA that made up the material.

Original processing notes: Researchers report that nucleated cell counts were estimated from reference gene primer amplification. The repertoire was sequenced with immunoSEQ multiplex PCR; TCRdb's copy has only in-frame clones and lacks some. V, J and clone size are those of that table, while D and trimming were read from the DNA. The sample records around 63,000 clones, just over 85% being singletons. The sequenced sample was peripheral blood. The source of this sequence is a woman of 80 years or more with active COVID-19.

CDR3 region: CASSNREDQPQHF. The CDR3 DNA sequence: TGTGCCAGCAGTAACAGGGAAGATCAGCCCCAGCATTTT. The chain has TRBV2 and TRBJ1-5, with D maybe TRBD1 (6 bases). V lost 5 bases to trimming and J lost 5 bases, with 10 bases between them. The CDR3 is made up of 13 amino acids. Germline V gene data show CDR1 as SNHLY and CDR2 as FYNNEI.